This T cell receptor (beta chain) was observed in a study of cytomegalovirus exposure and HLA in healthy donors. Study-wide background: In an earlier analysis, around 120 million unique TCR beta sequences were found from 150 million to 200 million T cells. Points from the study as a whole: Among the CMV-associated chains, three were confirmed in vitro as specific for CMV antigens. At a 0.05 false discovery rate, a later analysis found 18,000 or so TCR beta sequences to be associated with HLA alleles.

Among the donors, all were healthy bone marrow donors. PCR involved 60 Vbeta and 13 Jbeta primers. Sequencing was performed with immunoSEQ multiplex PCR; in TCRdb, only in-frame clones are kept and a portion is missing. The table has roughly 170,000 clones, about four fifths seen once. Notes on this clone: What it recognizes is unknown.

The V segment lost 3 bases and the J segment 1 base; nucleotides outside the gene matches: 15. CDR3 length: 19 amino acids. The sequence came from a man aged 30-40 years in good health and CMV-seropositive. Sequencing was performed on PBMCs. The chain joins TRBV5-3 to TRBJ2-3; TRBD2 matches 9 bases. TRBV5-3 is assigned to the ORF class and has an uncertain function. CDR3 sequence: CARSSVVAGALLCTDTQYF. CDR3 DNA: TGTGCCAGAAGCTCCGTGGTAGCGGGAGCCCTCCTCTGCACAGATACGCAGTATTTT.